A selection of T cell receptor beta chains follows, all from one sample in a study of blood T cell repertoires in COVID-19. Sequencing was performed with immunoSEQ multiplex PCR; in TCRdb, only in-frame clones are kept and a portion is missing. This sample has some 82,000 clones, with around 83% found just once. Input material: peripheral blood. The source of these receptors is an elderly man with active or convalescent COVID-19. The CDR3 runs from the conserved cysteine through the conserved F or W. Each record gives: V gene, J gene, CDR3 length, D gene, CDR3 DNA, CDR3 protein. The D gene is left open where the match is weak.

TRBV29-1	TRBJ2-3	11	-	TGCAGCGTGCTGGTAGCGGATACGCAGTATTTT	CSVLVADTQYF
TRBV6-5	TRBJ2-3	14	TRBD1	TGTGCCAGCAGCAGGGACAGGGGAACAGATACGCAGTATTTT	CASSRDRGTDTQYF
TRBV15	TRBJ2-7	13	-	TGTGCCACCAGCAGAGATATACAGTACGAGCAGTACTTC	CATSRDIQYEQYF
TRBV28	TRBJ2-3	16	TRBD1	TGTGCCAGCAGTGGATGGGACAGCTCTAGCACAGATACGCAGTATTTT	CASSGWDSSSTDTQYF
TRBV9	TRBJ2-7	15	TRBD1	TGTGCCAGCAGCCCTGGGACAGCCCCTGGATACGAGCAGTACTTC	CASSPGTAPGYEQYF
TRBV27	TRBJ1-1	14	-	TGTGCCAGCAGCCTGGGTCAGGGGAACACTGAAGCTTTCTTT	CASSLGQGNTEAFF
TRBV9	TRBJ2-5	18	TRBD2	TGTGCCAGCAGCACGGGGACTAGCGGGAGCTCCCTCCAAGAGACCCAGTACTTC	CASSTGTSGSSLQETQYF
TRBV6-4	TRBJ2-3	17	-	TGTGCCAGCAGTGAGGTAGGAGGGAGACCTCCCACAGATACGCAGTATTTT	CASSEVGGRPPTDTQYF
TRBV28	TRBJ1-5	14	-	TGTGCCAGCAGGCTTCAGGGTAGCAATCAGCCCCAGCATTTT	CASRLQGSNQPQHF
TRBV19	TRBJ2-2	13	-	TGTGCCAGTAGTCTCCCGAACACCGGGGAGCTGTTTTTT	CASSLPNTGELFF